The 15 T cell receptor beta chains in this list originate from one sample, sequenced in a study of early T cells in non-severe SARS-CoV-2 infection. TCRdb fed the 5' RACE reads into MiXCR, producing one record per CDR3 protein. Of 60,000 to 75,000 distinct CDR3 sequences in the sample, roughly 10% are singletons; the top ten hold roughly 6%. Sequencing used whole blood, obtained at baseline. The receptors were gathered from an adult who was a healthcare worker with PCR-confirmed SARS-CoV-2 infection or an uninfected control (not recorded which).

This chain connects TRBV5-1 to TRBJ2-3, with TRBD1 matching over 7 bases. Germline CDR1 SGHRS, CDR2 YFSETQ. V was pared by 4 bases and J by 0 bases, with 8 bases of the junction left unmatched. This CDR3 has 16 residues. The CDR3, as DNA: TGCGCCAGCAGCCCGGGGACAGACTTTAGCACAGATACGCAGTATTTT. Amino acid sequence: CASSPGTDFSTDTQYF. Full variable domain (rest looked up from reference TRBV5-1 and TRBJ2-3): KAGVTQTPRYLIKTRGQQVTLSCSPISGHRSVSWYQQTPGQGLQFLFEYFSETQRNKGNFPGRFSGRQFSNSRSEMNVSTLELGDSALYLCASSPGTDFSTDTQYFGPGTRLTVL.

This clonotype was picked up a small number of times. The rearrangement uses TRBV12-3 or TRBV12-4 and TRBJ2-1, with D possibly being TRBD2 (7 bases). V dropped 7 bases and J dropped 5 bases, with 24 bases sitting between them. The CDR3 covers 17 residues. The CDR3 sequence: CASTLLGGLAANNEQFF. The DNA for the CDR3 is TGTGCCAGCACACTCCTGGGGGGGCTAGCGGCCAACAATGAGCAGTTCTTC.

The sample holds a few counts of this clonotype. The chain couples TRBV6-1 to TRBJ2-1, with D unresolved. CDR1 is MNHNS, CDR2 SASEGT, per germline. The V end was cut by 5 bases, the J end by 10 bases, with 18 bases between. There are 14 residues in the CDR3. CDR3 amino acids: CASSPEVFLGEQFF. The CDR3 DNA reads as TGTGCCAGCAGTCCCGAAGTGTTCCTTGGCGAGCAGTTCTTC.

V is TRBV29-1 and J is TRBJ2-3, with unresolved D. With 6 bases removed from V and 4 bases from J, the gap between germline ends came to 11 bases. The length of the CDR3 is 12 residues. The germline V gene has CDR1 SQVTM and CDR2 ANQGSEA. The CDR3: CSVADGADTQYF. The CDR3 coding sequence is TGCAGCGTGGCAGACGGAGCAGATACGCAGTATTTT.

This clonotype occurred many times. The chain joins TRBV29-1 to TRBJ2-7; 10 bases map to TRBD1. With V trimmed by 7 bases and J by 4 bases, 7 bases remained unmatched. The germline V gene encodes CDR1 SQVTM and CDR2 ANQGSEA. The CDR3 sequence is 13 residues long. This chain's CDR3 is CSEVTGGCYEQYF. CDR3 DNA: TGCAGCGAGGTGACAGGGGGCTGTTACGAGCAGTACTTC.

The chain is built from TRBV7-6 and TRBJ2-2, with 7 bases fitting TRBD2. Trimming at V came to 5 bases and at J to 6 bases, leaving 12 bases not matched to a gene. The CDR3 has 16 amino acids. Germline V gene sequence: CDR1 SGHVS, CDR2 FNYEAQ. CDR3: CASSRGLAGAAGELFF. CDR3 DNA sequence: TGTGCCAGCAGCCGGGGGTTGGCGGGAGCGGCCGGGGAGCTGTTTTTT.

This clonotype has ten or more counts. The chain links TRBV9 to TRBJ1-6; D possibly corresponds to TRBD1 (6 bases). This CDR3 is 15 amino acids long. The germline V gene encodes CDR1 SGDLS and CDR2 YYNGEE. Between the trimmed V and J ends, which lost 0 bases and 7 bases, there was a span of 11 bases. This chain's CDR3 is CASSVEGGLNSPLHF. CDR3 nucleotides: TGTGCCAGCAGCGTAGAAGGGGGGCTGAATTCACCCCTCCACTTT.

The V and J genes are TRBV18 and TRBJ1-6, with D tentatively TRBD1 (5 bases). This CDR3 contains 15 residues. From germline, CDR1 is KGHSH and CDR2 LQKENI. Trimming removed 1 base at V and 7 bases at J, with 11 bases between. CDR3 in DNA: TGTGCCAGCTCACCACAGGGGCAGAGGAATTCACCCCTCCACTTT. Its protein is CASSPQGQRNSPLHF.

The chain combines TRBV5-1 with TRBJ2-4; possibly TRBD2 for D (5 bases). This CDR3 is 13 amino acids long. Germline V lookup: CDR1 SGHRS, CDR2 YFSETQ. V lost 4 bases to trimming and J lost 6 bases, with 11 bases between them. CDR3 loop: CASSLSTRNIQYF. DNA for the CDR3: TGCGCCAGCAGCCTTAGCACTAGAAACATTCAGTACTTC.

This clonotype was recorded many times. The chain has TRBV5-1 and TRBJ2-1, with a weak D call TRBD1 (6 bases). Looked up from germline, CDR1 is SGHRS and CDR2 is YFSETQ. This CDR3 is built from 13 residues. The V and J ends lost 5 bases and 10 bases respectively, with 16 bases between them. CDR3 loop: CASRFGQGSEQFF. The CDR3 nucleotides read TGCGCCAGCAGATTCGGCCAGGGGAGCGAGCAGTTCTTC.

This clonotype was found a few times. The gene calls are TRBV29-1 and TRBJ2-5; a possible D gene is TRBD1 (8 bases). From germline, CDR1 is SQVTM and CDR2 ANQGSEA. The CDR3 loop spans 14 amino acids. V was clipped by 3 bases and J by 3 bases, with 14 bases between them. Written as DNA, the CDR3 is TGCAGCGTTGATCGCACAGGGGGGGAAGAGACCCAGTACTTC. Protein: CSVDRTGGEETQYF.

V usage is TRBV28 and J usage is TRBJ1-4; D ambiguous. CDR1 is MDHEN and CDR2 is SYDVKM in the germline V gene. This CDR3 is built from 13 residues. V was cut by 6 bases and J by 2 bases, with 7 bases left in between. The CDR3 nucleotides are TGTGCCAGCAGGGGTGGGACTAATGAAAAACTGTTTTTT. Translation: CASRGGTNEKLFF.

The chain links TRBV20-1 to TRBJ1-3, with D uncertain. V was shortened by 1 base and J by 1 base, with 8 bases between the two germline ends. Germline assignment: CDR1 DFQATT and CDR2 SNEGSKA (reference sequence). The CDR3 is made up of 14 amino acids. The CDR3, as DNA: TGCAGTGCTAGAGTTCGGAATTCTGGAAACACCATATATTTT. It yields the protein CSARVRNSGNTIYF.

This clonotype was counted ten times or more. This CDR3 reads CASSQGQGSSPLHF. CDR3 DNA sequence: TGTGCCAGCAGCCAAGGGCAGGGGAGTTCACCCCTCCACTTT. The rearrangement joins TRBV3-1 to TRBJ1-6, with a possible D match to TRBD1 (6 bases). The CDR3 is 14 amino acids. Germline V lookup: CDR1 LGHDT, CDR2 YNNKEL (reference sequence). Trimming left V 1 base short and J 9 bases short, with 10 bases between. Supplemented by reference TRBV3-1 and TRBJ1-6, the full variable domain reads DTAVSQTPKYLVTQMGNDKSIKCEQNLGHDTMYWYKQDSKKFLKIMFSYNNKELIINETVPNRFSPKSPDKAHLNLHINSLELGDSAVYFCASSQGQGSSPLHFGNGTRLTVT.

The chain uses TRBV18 and TRBJ2-2, with 11 bases lining up with TRBD2. V was clipped by 2 bases and J by 0 bases; unmatched bases: 5. The length of the CDR3 is 18 residues. Germline V lookup: CDR1 KGHSH, CDR2 LQKENI. The CDR3 DNA reads TGTGCCAGCTCACCAATATTAGCGGGAGGGCCGAACACCGGGGAGCTGTTTTTT. This sequence encodes CASSPILAGGPNTGELFF.